This entry describes one TCR beta chain. Antigen unknown. This record comes from a study of cytomegalovirus exposure and HLA in healthy donors. Across the study: The 120 or so validation repertoires were produced on the same platform as the 670 or so repertoires of the first cohort. This was reported in a later analysis. Study results and caveats: Subsequent analysis showed first-cohort TCR clusters tending to co-occur in some 120 validation repertoires. A list of approximately 150 TCR beta chains associated with cytomegalovirus was given.

The CDR3 has 16 amino acids. Germline CDR1 and CDR2: MNHEY and SMNVEV (reference sequence). The V end was cut by 6 bases, the J end by 8 bases, with 22 bases between. From the roughly 120-subject validation cohort, which was separate from the approximately 700-subject first cohort, the donors were drawn. Data came from immunoSEQ multiplex PCR; TCRdb stores just in-frame clones and leaves some out. This table holds fewer than 200,000 clones, nearly 90% found once. The specimen sequenced was PBMCs. The chain combines TRBV27 with TRBJ2-2, with D maybe TRBD1 (6 bases). The receptor was derived from a woman in her late teens or twenties in good health and CMV-seropositive. Here the CDR3 reads CASRNRVLDVLGELFF. The CDR3 DNA follows: TGTGCCAGCAGGAACAGGGTATTGGACGTTCTTGGGGAGCTGTTTTTT.